These 6 T cell receptor beta chains came from one sample sequenced in a study of patients and donors after allogeneic stem cell transplantation (dated by TCRdb to 2019 to 2021). Library generation was performed with RT-PCR. Sequencing relied on a NextSeq 550. The raw public data were reprocessed by TCRdb itself: fastp quality trimming at Q25, MiXCR clonotype calling, in-frame beta chains only. Duplicate CDR3 protein sequences are folded into a single record with the most common DNA and genes. Present in this sample are about 960,000 distinct CDR3 sequences, roughly 18% of which were seen just once. Around 6% of the sample comes from the top ten. The source material was blood, either unsorted or a sorted T cell fraction (not recorded which). These receptors were taken from a human donor who was either an allogeneic HSCT recipient or a stem cell or donor lymphocyte infusion donor (not recorded which). It is not recorded whose cells these are; they may come from a transplant donor.

This sequence joins TRBV7-6 and TRBJ2-1; perhaps TRBD2 as D (7 bases). Between the trimmed V and J ends, which lost 1 base and 5 bases, there was a span of 12 bases. The CDR3 extends over 15 amino acids. Germline CDR1 reads SGHVS; CDR2 reads FNYEAQ. For the CDR3, the DNA is TGTGCCAGCAGCTTAGAGGGGGGGAACGACAATGAGCAGTTCTTC. Its protein product is CASSLEGGNDNEQFF.

This chain links TRBV7-3 with TRBJ2-4, with TRBD2 identical over 11 bases. The junction had 6 bases not matched to a gene; V was cut back by 4 bases and J by 7 bases. Germline V gene data show CDR1 as SGHTA and CDR2 as FQGTGA. This CDR3 is 15 amino acids long. The chain's CDR3 is CASSSGRLAGNIQYF. The CDR3 DNA reads as TGTGCCAGCAGCTCCGGGCGACTAGCGGGGAACATTCAGTACTTC. The entire variable domain, with the rest obtained from reference TRBV7-3 and TRBJ2-4, is as follows: GAGVSQTPSNKVTEKGKYVELRCDPISGHTALYWYRQSLGQGPEFLIYFQGTGAADDSGLPNDRFFAVRPEGSVSTLKIQRTERGDSAVYLCASSSGRLAGNIQYFGAGTRLSVL.

The rearrangement links TRBV20-1 to TRBJ2-7, with a possible D match to TRBD1 (5 bases). The CDR3 runs to 14 residues. From germline, CDR1 is DFQATT and CDR2 SNEGSKA (reference sequence). Trimming shortened V by 1 base and J by 4 bases, and 14 bases separated the two germline ends. The CDR3 sequence: CSARAPGSSYEQYF. CDR3 sequence (DNA): TGCAGTGCTAGAGCCCCAGGGTCAAGTTACGAGCAGTACTTC.

V is TRBV5-6 and J is TRBJ1-1; D remains unclear. The CDR3 loop spans 14 amino acids. The ends were cut back, 2 bases at V and 1 base at J, with 9 bases in the middle. Germline V gene lookup returns CDR1 SGHDT and CDR2 YYEEEE. This chain's CDR3 is CASSFLTPNTEAFF. The CDR3 nucleotides read TGTGCCAGCAGCTTCCTGACCCCGAACACTGAAGCTTTCTTT.

The sample holds a few counts of this clonotype. The genes are TRBV20-1 and TRBJ1-1; D is uncertain. The CDR3 loop spans 12 amino acids. Looked up from germline, CDR1 is DFQATT and CDR2 is SNEGSKA (reference sequence). The V end was cut by 0 bases, the J end by 4 bases, with 6 bases between. The CDR3 spells CSARDGSTEAFF. The CDR3 region has the DNA TGCAGTGCTAGAGATGGGAGCACTGAAGCTTTCTTT.

This clonotype was recorded a few times. The V gene is TRBV7-9, the J gene TRBJ1-4; no reliable D call. Looked up from germline, CDR1 is SEHNR and CDR2 is FQNEAQ (reference sequence). Trimming pared 2 bases from V and 10 bases from J, leaving 11 bases between. CDR3 size: 13 residues. CDR3 DNA sequence: TGTGCCAGCAGCTTACGCGTGCTGGGAAAACTGTTTTTT. It specifies CASSLRVLGKLFF.